This T cell receptor (beta chain) is from a study of cytomegalovirus exposure and HLA in healthy donors. CDR1 SGHTA and CDR2 FQGNSA come from the germline V gene. The length of the CDR3 is 17 residues. V lost 0 bases, J lost 5 bases, and 7 bases stayed unmatched. Amplification used 60 Vbeta primers and 13 Jbeta primers. The protocol was immunoSEQ multiplex PCR, while the TCRdb copy is restricted to in-frame clones and leaves out a portion. Of about 110,000 clones in the sample, 60% to 80% were seen once. Findings of the study overall: In a later analysis, the majority of CMV-associated beta chains seemingly showed HLA restriction. The listing of about 150 TCR beta chains classed them as cytomegalovirus-associated. Previous analysis showed most TCR beta V segments were productive about 87% or about 30% of the time.

In regard to this clone: As yet, its antigen is unknown.

The source of this sequence is a man younger than 40 in good health and CMV-seronegative. The chain employs TRBV7-2 and TRBJ1-4, with TRBD1 matching 9 bases. The material sequenced was PBMCs. The CDR3 nucleotides are TGTGCCAGCAGCTTAGCACCTCCCGGGACAGGGAATGAAAAACTGTTTTTT. It codes for CASSLAPPGTGNEKLFF.